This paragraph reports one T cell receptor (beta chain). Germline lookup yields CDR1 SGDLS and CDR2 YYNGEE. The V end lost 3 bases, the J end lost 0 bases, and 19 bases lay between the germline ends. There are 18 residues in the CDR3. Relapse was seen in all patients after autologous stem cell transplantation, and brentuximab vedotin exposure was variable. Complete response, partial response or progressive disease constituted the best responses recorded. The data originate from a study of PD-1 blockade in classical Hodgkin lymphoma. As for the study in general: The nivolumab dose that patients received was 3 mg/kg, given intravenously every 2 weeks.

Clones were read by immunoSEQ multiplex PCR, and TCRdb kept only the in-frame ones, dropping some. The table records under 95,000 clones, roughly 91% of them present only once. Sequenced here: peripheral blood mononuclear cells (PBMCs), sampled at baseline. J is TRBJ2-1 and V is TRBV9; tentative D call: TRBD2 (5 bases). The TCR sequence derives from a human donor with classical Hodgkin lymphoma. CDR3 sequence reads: CASSATTQPGSSYNEQFF. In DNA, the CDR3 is TGTGCCAGCAGCGCCACGACACAGCCTGGGAGCTCCTACAATGAGCAGTTCTTC.